These 13 T cell receptor beta chains originate from one sample sequenced in a study of T cells in Graves' hyperthyroidism and ophthalmopathy. The investigators amplified TCR beta CDR3 regions from RNA transcripts. Initially, a first-round RT-PCR of the TCR CDR3 employed the HTBI primer set. In TCRdb, the multiplex PCR reads were re-called with MiXCR into one record per CDR3 protein. The profile shows about 740,000 distinct CDR3 sequences, approximately 15% of them singletons. What was sequenced was blood. The origin of the receptors is a woman aged 18-35 years with Graves' hyperthyroidism.

This chain connects TRBV7-2 to TRBJ2-3; unclear D gene. Germline-derived CDR1 and CDR2 are SGHTA and FQGNSA. Trimming pared 1 base from V and 5 bases from J, leaving 4 bases between. The CDR3 spans 12 residues. The CDR3 protein is CASSLGIDTQYF. DNA of the CDR3: TGTGCCAGCAGCTTAGGAATAGATACGCAGTATTTT.

The J gene is TRBJ2-7, the V gene TRBV20-1; TRBD2 is a possible D gene (6 bases). The CDR3 is 14 amino acids. The V end was cut by 2 bases, the J end by 3 bases, with 14 bases between. Germline loops: CDR1 DFQATT, CDR2 SNEGSKA (reference sequence). CDR3 sequence (DNA): TGCAGTGCTAGACCTTCTCAGGGAGGCTACGAGCAGTACTTC. Protein sequence: CSARPSQGGYEQYF.

The chain employs TRBV19 and TRBJ2-7; D is ambiguous. With 5 bases removed from V and 0 bases from J, the gap between germline ends came to 11 bases. The germline V gene encodes CDR1 LNHDA and CDR2 SQIVND (reference sequence). There are 14 residues in the CDR3. The DNA of the CDR3 is TGTGCCAGTAGTGCCGCGTCCTACTCCTACGAGCAGTACTTC. Translating it yields CASSAASYSYEQYF. The full variable domain, rest sourced from reference TRBV19 and TRBJ2-7, is DGGITQSPKYLFRKEGQNVTLSCEQNLNHDAMYWYRQDPGQGLRLIYYSQIVNDFQKGDIAEGYSVSREKKESFPLTVTSAQKNPTAFYLCASSAASYSYEQYFGPGTRLTVT.

On this clonotype itself: A much larger clone differs from this one at a single base, so this may be a read error. The V gene is TRBV7-8, the J gene TRBJ2-4, with a tentative D call TRBD2 (6 bases). This CDR3 contains 17 residues. CDR1 SGHVS and CDR2 FQNEAQ come from the germline V gene. The CDR3 coding sequence is TGTGCCAGCAGCTTAGCGTTTGACCTACTAGCCAAAAACATTCAGCACTTC. It encodes CASSLAFDLLAKNIQHF.

This clonotype was seen at least ten times. V usage is TRBV28 and J usage is TRBJ1-5; 7 nucleotides align to TRBD1. The CDR3 has 15 residues. Looked up from germline, CDR1 is MDHEN and CDR2 is SYDVKM. The trim removed 7 bases at V and 4 bases at J, leaving 10 bases unmatched. CDR3 loop: CASKIRDSGNQPQHF. For the CDR3, the DNA is TGTGCCAGCAAAATTCGGGACAGCGGAAATCAGCCCCAGCATTTT.

This clonotype has a count of ten or more. The rearrangement links TRBV7-9 to TRBJ2-2, with TRBD2 matching over 9 bases. In germline, CDR1 is SEHNR, CDR2 FQNEAQ (reference sequence). This CDR3 spans 18 amino acids. Germline trimming cut 5 bases from V and 2 bases from J; bases unmatched to any gene: 12. The CDR3 nucleotides read TGTGCCAGCAGCCGCGCGAGGGTAGCGGGGGCCAACACCGGGGAGCTGTTTTTT. Amino acids: CASSRARVAGANTGELFF.

V and J are TRBV4-2 and TRBJ2-5, with 9 bases lining up with TRBD2. Germline values: CDR1 LGHNA, CDR2 YNFKEQ. The CDR3 loop spans 17 amino acids. V lost 0 bases to trimming and J lost 4 bases; unmatched junction nucleotides: 9. The CDR3 DNA is TGTGCCAGCAGCCAAGAGGGAGCGGGAGGAGTGGGAGAGACCCAGTACTTC. It specifies CASSQEGAGGVGETQYF.

This clonotype was seen ten or more times. The CDR3 DNA follows: TGTGCCAGCAGCTCCCCGACCGAACGGGGGGTCAATGAGCAGTTCTTC. Translating it yields CASSSPTERGVNEQFF. The gene calls are TRBV7-9 and TRBJ2-1, with 7 bases identical to TRBD2. This CDR3 has 16 amino acids. Germline V gives CDR1 SEHNR, CDR2 FQNEAQ (reference sequence). The J segment lost 6 bases and the V segment lost 4 bases, leaving 12 bases of the junction unmatched. Looking up the rest from reference TRBV7-9 and TRBJ2-1 gives the full variable domain: DTGVSQNPRHKITKRGQNVTFRCDPISEHNRLYWYRQTLGQGPEFLTYFQNEAQLEKSRLLSDRFSAERPKGSFSTLEIQRTEQGDSAMYLCASSSPTERGVNEQFFGPGTRLTVL.

Details on this clonotype: One end of the junction does not line up with germline, which may come from a read error. The CDR3 nucleotides read TGTGCCAGCGGCTTAGTTCAGGGGGGCTCCTACGAGCAGTACTTC. Its protein product is CASGLVQGGSYEQYF. The V and J genes are TRBV11-2 and TRBJ2-7, with D perhaps matching TRBD1 (7 bases). This CDR3 has 15 amino acids. Germline V gives CDR1 SGHAT, CDR2 FQNNGV. The full variable domain, completed using reference TRBV11-2 and TRBJ2-7, is EAGVAQSPRYKIIEKRQSVAFWCNPISGHATLYWYQQILGQGPKLLIQFQNNGVVDDSQLPKDRFSAERLKGVDSTLKIQPAKLEDSAVYLCASGLVQGGSYEQYFGPGTRLTVT.

This clonotype was seen only a few times. This may come from a read error, since a much larger clone is one base off. This chain joins TRBV12-3 or TRBV12-4 and TRBJ2-5; D is unclear. This CDR3 region has 13 residues. The DNA of the CDR3 is TGTGCCAGCAGAAGCGCCTACCAAGAGGCCCAGTACTTC. Its translation: CASRSAYQEAQYF.

This clonotype has only a few counts. The chain is built from TRBV24-1 and TRBJ2-1; the match to TRBD2 covers 12 bases. Trimming removed 5 bases from V and 8 bases from J; junction bases left unmatched: 6. The CDR3 sequence is 15 residues long. CDR1 and CDR2 from the germline V gene are KGHDR and SFDVKD. DNA of the CDR3: TGTGCCACCAGTGTGGGCACTAGCGGGAGGTATGAGCAGTTCTTC. Protein sequence: CATSVGTSGRYEQFF.

In this sample, this clonotype turned up many times. The junction shows a germline mismatch at one end, possibly a read error. The chain recombines TRBV11-2 with TRBJ2-7, with 9 bases that match TRBD1. Germline V gives CDR1 SGHAT, CDR2 FQNNGV. The CDR3 extends over 12 amino acids. In DNA form, the CDR3 reads TGTGCCTGCAGACAGGGGGTCTACGAGCAGTACTTC. It is translated as CACRQGVYEQYF.

This clonotype has at least ten counts. The rearrangement links TRBV2 to TRBJ2-1, with D uncertain. The CDR3 consists of 12 residues. The V and J ends lost 5 bases and 8 bases respectively, with 10 bases between them. Germline V gene data show CDR1 as SNHLY and CDR2 as FYNNEI. The CDR3 region has the DNA TGTGCCAGCAGTCCCGGGCCACATGAGCAGTTCTTC. Protein sequence: CASSPGPHEQFF.